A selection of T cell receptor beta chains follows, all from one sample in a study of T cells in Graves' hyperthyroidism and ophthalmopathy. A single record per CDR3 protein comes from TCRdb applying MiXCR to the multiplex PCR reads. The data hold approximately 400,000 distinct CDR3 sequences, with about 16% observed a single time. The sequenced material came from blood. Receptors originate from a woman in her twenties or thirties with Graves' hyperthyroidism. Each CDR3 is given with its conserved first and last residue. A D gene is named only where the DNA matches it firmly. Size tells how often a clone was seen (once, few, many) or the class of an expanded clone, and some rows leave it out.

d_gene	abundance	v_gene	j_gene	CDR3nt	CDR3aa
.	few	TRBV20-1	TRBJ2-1	TGCAGTGCTAGAGATCAGGGCGGGCAGGGGCAGTTCTTC	CSARDQGGQGQFF
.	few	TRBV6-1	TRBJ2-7	TGTGCCAGCAGACCACGTCCAGGGGCTTCCCCCTACGAGCAGTACTTC	CASRPRPGASPYEQYF
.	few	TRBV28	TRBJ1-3	TGTGCCAGCAGTAACACAGGAGACGGAAACACCATATATTTT	CASSNTGDGNTIYF
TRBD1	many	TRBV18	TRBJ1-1	TGTGCCAGCTCACCACCGGGACAGGGTTATGGAGCTTTCTTT	CASSPPGQGYGAFF
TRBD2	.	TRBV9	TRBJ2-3	TGTGCCAGCAGCGCGGGGACTAGCGGGAGGAACACAGATACGCAGTATTTT	CASSAGTSGRNTDTQYF
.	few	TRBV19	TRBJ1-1	TGTGCCTGTAGTATAGGGGGTACGAGGAACACTGAAGCTTTCTTT	CACSIGGTRNTEAFF
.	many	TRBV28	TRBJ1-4	TGTGCCAGCATTCCAACCCGGACATCAATCCGAGAAAAACTGTTTTTT	CASIPTRTSIREKLFF
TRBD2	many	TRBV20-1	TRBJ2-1	TGCAGTGCTAGTGGGACTAGCGGGAGAAGCTATGAGCAGTTCTTC	CSASGTSGRSYEQFF
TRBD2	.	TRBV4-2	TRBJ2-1	TGTGCCAGCAGCCTCCAACTAGCGGGGACCTACAATGAGCAGTTCTTC	CASSLQLAGTYNEQFF
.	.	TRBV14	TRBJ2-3	TGTGCCAGCAGCCAGTTTCCGGGGGATACGCAGTATTTT	CASSQFPGDTQYF
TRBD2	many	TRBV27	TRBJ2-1	TGTGCCAGCAGTTTCCTAGCGGGAGGAGGCAATGAGCAGTTCTTC	CASSFLAGGGNEQFF
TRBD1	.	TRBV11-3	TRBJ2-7	TGTGCCAGCAGCTTAGGCGCGGACAGGGCCTACGAGCAGTACTTC	CASSLGADRAYEQYF
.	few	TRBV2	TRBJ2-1	TGTGCCAGCAGGGGGGGGACAGAAAACTACAATGAGCAGTTCTTC	CASRGGTENYNEQFF
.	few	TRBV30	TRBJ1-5	TGTGCCTGGACTCCCGGGCCCTATCAGCCCCAGCATTTT	CAWTPGPYQPQHF
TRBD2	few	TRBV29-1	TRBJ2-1	TGCAGCGTGGTGATACTGGCGGGGGCCTACAATGAGCAGTTCTTC	CSVVILAGAYNEQFF
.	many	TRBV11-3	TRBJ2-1	TGTGCCAGCAGTATGACGGGCAACTATTACAATGAGCAGTTCTTC	CASSMTGNYYNEQFF
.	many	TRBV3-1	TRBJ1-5	TGTGCCAGCAGCCAAGATCGCCCAGGGACCAATCAGCCCCAGCATTTT	CASSQDRPGTNQPQHF
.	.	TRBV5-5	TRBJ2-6	TGTGCCAGCAGCCAGATCGCCTCCCGGGCCAACGTCCTGACTTTC	CASSQIASRANVLTF
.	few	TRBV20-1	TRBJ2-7	TGCAGTGCTCGGGATATCACTACGAAGCAGTACTTC	CSARDITTKQYF
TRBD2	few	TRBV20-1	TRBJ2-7	TGCAGTGCTGTTCCATCTGCGCTAGCGGGAGCACACGAGCAGTACTTC	CSAVPSALAGAHEQYF
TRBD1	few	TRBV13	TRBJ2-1	TGTGCCAGCAGCTTAGGCGGGGACAGGGGATACAATGAGCAGTTCTTC	CASSLGGDRGYNEQFF
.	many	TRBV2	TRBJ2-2	TGTGCCAGCCGATTAGGGGCCAACACCGGGGAGCTGTTTTTT	CASRLGANTGELFF
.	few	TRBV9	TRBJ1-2	TGTGCCAGCAGCGTAGGCCCTACAGATTCCGGCTACACCTTC	CASSVGPTDSGYTF
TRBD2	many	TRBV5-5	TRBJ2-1	TGTGCCAGCAGCTTCAGACTAGCGGGTACCTACAATGAGCAGTTCTTC	CASSFRLAGTYNEQFF
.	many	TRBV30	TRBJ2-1	TGTGCCTGGAGTGTACAAGGATATGAGCAGTTCTTC	CAWSVQGYEQFF
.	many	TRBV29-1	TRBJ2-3	TGCAGCGCCACAGAGGTCGGGGATACGCAGTATTTT	CSATEVGDTQYF
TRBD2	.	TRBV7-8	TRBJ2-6	TGTGCCAGCAGCTTAGGGTCGGGAGGGACTGGGGCCAACGTCCTGACTTTC	CASSLGSGGTGANVLTF
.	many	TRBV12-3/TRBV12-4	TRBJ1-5	TGTGCCAGCATTCGAAAGGTAGGGCAGCCCCAGCATTTT	CASIRKVGQPQHF
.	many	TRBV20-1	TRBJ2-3	TGCAGTGCTAGGGCTAGCGGCACAGATACGCAGTATTTT	CSARASGTDTQYF
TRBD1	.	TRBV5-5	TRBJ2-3	TGTGCCAGCAGCCCCCAGACAGGGCGGGCGCCAGATACGCAGTATTTT	CASSPQTGRAPDTQYF
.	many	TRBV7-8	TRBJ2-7	TGTGCCAGCAGCTTAGGAACGGTGGGGCAGTACTTC	CASSLGTVGQYF
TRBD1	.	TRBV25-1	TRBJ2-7	TGTGCCAGCAGTGAACGAGACGACAGGGGTCTTTACGAGCAGTACTTC	CASSERDDRGLYEQYF
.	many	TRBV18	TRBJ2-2	TGTGCCAGCTCACCAAAGAACACCGGGGAGCTGTTTTTT	CASSPKNTGELFF
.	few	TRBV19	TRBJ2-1	TGTGCCAGTAGTAAAGGGGGGGCAAGTTACAATGAGCAGTTCTTC	CASSKGGASYNEQFF
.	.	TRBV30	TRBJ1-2	TGTGCCTGGAGTGTTCTAGCGGGAGGCTACACCTTC	CAWSVLAGGYTF
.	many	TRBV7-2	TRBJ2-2	TGTGCCAGCAGCTTAGACAGGAAGAACACCGGGGAGCTGTTTTTT	CASSLDRKNTGELFF
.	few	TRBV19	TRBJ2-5	TGTGCCAGTAGTCAAAACGACCGGGCCCACCAGTACTTC	CASSQNDRAHQYF
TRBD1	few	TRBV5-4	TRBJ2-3	TGTGCCAGCAGCTTCCCGGGACAGGGAGAAACAGATACGCAGTATTTT	CASSFPGQGETDTQYF
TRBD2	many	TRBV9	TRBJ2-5	TGTGCCAGCAGCGTAGCGTCTAGCGGGGAGGGGTACCAAGAGACCCAGTACTTC	CASSVASSGEGYQETQYF
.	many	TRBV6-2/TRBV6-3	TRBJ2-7	TGTGCCAGCAGTTACTCGAGACTTCACTCCTACGAGCAGTACTTC	CASSYSRLHSYEQYF
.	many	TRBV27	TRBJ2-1	TGTGCCAGCAGTTTATTCTCGGGGCGGGATGACAATGAGCAGTTCTTC	CASSLFSGRDDNEQFF
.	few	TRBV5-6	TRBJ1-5	TGTGCCAGCAGTTCACAGGGTTATAGCAATCAGCCCCAGCATTTT	CASSSQGYSNQPQHF
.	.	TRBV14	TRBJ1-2	TGTGCCAGCAGCCAAGCCTATAACTATGGCTACACCTTC	CASSQAYNYGYTF
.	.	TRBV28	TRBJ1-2	TGTACCAGCAGACACACAGGAGATAAGAACTATGGCTACACCTTC	CTSRHTGDKNYGYTF
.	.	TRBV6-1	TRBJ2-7	TGTGCCAGCAGTGACTTTCACGGGGCGGCGGGCGAGCAGTACTTC	CASSDFHGAAGEQYF
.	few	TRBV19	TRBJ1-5	TGTGCCAGTAGTACCCCTAGGGCCCAGCATTTT	CASSTPRAQHF
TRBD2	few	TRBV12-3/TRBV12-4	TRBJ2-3	TGTGCCAGCAGTCGCGGGGCGGGAGGTCAGACTAGCACAGATACGCAGTATTTT	CASSRGAGGQTSTDTQYF
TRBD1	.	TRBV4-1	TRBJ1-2	TGCGCCAGCAGCCAAGCAACCGGGACAGGGGGAGGCTACACCTTC	CASSQATGTGGGYTF
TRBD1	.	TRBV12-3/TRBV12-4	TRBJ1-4	TGTGCCAGCAGCCGTACGACAGGGGGTAATGAAAAACTGTTTTTT	CASSRTTGGNEKLFF
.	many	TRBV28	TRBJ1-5	TGTGCCAGCAGTTTAGCGGGAGGCGGCAATCAGCCCCAGCATTTT	CASSLAGGGNQPQHF
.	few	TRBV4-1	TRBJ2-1	TGCGCCAGCAGCCAAGTGCGATCTACACAATACAATGAGCAGTTCTTC	CASSQVRSTQYNEQFF
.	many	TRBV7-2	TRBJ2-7	TGTGCCAGCAGCTCTGGGGGTCGGAGCCGCTCCTACGAGCAGTACTTC	CASSSGGRSRSYEQYF
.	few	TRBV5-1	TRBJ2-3	TGCGCCAGCAGATACTCATTTAGCACAGATACGCAGTATTTT	CASRYSFSTDTQYF
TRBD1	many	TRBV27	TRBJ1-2	TGTGCCAGCAGTCAGGGACAGGGGGCTGATGGCTACACCTTC	CASSQGQGADGYTF
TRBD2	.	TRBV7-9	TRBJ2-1	TGTGCCAGCAGCCCCTCCCTAGCGGGAGGCCCGTCCTACAATGAGCAGTTCTTC	CASSPSLAGGPSYNEQFF
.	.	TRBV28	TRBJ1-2	TGTGCCAGCCGGACTAACTATGGCTACACCTTC	CASRTNYGYTF
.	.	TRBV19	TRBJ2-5	TGTGCCAGTAGCCGATGGGCGAGAGACGGGAGCGAGACCCAGTACTTC	CASSRWARDGSETQYF